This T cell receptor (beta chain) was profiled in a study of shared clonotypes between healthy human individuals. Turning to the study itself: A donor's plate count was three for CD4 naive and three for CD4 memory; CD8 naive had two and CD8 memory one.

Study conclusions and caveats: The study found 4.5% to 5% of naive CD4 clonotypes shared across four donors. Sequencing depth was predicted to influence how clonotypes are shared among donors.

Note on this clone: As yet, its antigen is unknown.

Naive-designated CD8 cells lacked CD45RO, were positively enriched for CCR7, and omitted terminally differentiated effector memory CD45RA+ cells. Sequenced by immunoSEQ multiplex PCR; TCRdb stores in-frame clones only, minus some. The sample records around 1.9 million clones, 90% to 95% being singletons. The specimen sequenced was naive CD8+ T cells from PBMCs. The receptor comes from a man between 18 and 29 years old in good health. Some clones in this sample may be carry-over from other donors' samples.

The CDR3 DNA reads as TGTGCCAGCAGCCAATACTCCGACTCCAATGAGCAGTTCTTC. Protein: CASSQYSDSNEQFF. This sequence joins TRBV16 and TRBJ2-1, with unresolved D. V shed 1 base and J shed 6 bases, with 10 bases lying between them. Germline loops: CDR1 KGHSY, CDR2 FQNENV. This CDR3 has 14 amino acids.